These 20 T cell receptor beta chains originate from one sample sequenced in a study of PD-1 blockade in mismatch repair-deficient tumors. The protocol was immunoSEQ multiplex PCR, while the TCRdb copy is restricted to in-frame clones and leaves out a portion. The sample consists of roughly 32,000 clones, approximately 80% of them appearing once. Sample: PBMCs, taken 6 weeks after starting pembrolizumab. The source is an adult with mismatch repair-deficient cancer.

The chain combines TRBV28 with TRBJ1-1; tentative D call: TRBD1 (5 bases). The ends were cut back, 6 bases at V and 1 base at J, with 15 bases in the middle. The CDR3 totals 15 residues. Looked up from germline, CDR1 is MDHEN and CDR2 is SYDVKM. The CDR3 reads CASRGGALANTEAFF. The CDR3 DNA reads as TGTGCCAGCAGGGGAGGGGCGCTGGCGAACACTGAAGCTTTCTTT.

The chain couples TRBV5-1 to TRBJ1-4; 8 bases match TRBD1. The V gene's germline CDR1 is SGHRS and CDR2 YFSETQ. Unmatched junction bases numbered 4, after V lost 4 bases and J lost 5 bases. There are 14 residues in the CDR3. CDR3 nucleotide sequence: TGCGCCAGCAGCCTGGGACAGGAAAATGAAAAACTGTTTTTT. Its protein is CASSLGQENEKLFF.

This clone was counted only a few times. The rearrangement joins TRBV14 to TRBJ2-7; TRBD1 aligns across 9 bases. Germline V CDR1 and CDR2: SGHDN, FVKESK. J lost 4 bases, V lost 4 bases, and 8 bases had no gene match. This CDR3 is built from 15 residues. CDR3 sequence (DNA): TGTGCCAGCAGCCGTTCCGGGACAGGGAGGTACGAGCAGTACTTC. As protein: CASSRSGTGRYEQYF.

The CDR3 region is CASSPLGAGIEKLFF. The CDR3 nucleotides are TGTGCCAGCAGTCCCTTGGGGGCAGGGATTGAAAAACTGTTTTTT. The V gene is TRBV27, the J gene TRBJ1-4; weak D call: TRBD1 (6 bases). The CDR3 is 15 amino acids. Germline V gives CDR1 MNHEY, CDR2 SMNVEV (reference sequence). V lost 5 bases and J 7 bases, leaving 17 bases between the germline ends.

This chain joins TRBV2 and TRBJ1-5; D is perhaps TRBD1 (6 bases). This CDR3 comprises 14 residues. Germline V lookup: CDR1 SNHLY, CDR2 FYNNEI. V lost 2 bases, J lost 3 bases, and 8 bases lay in between. CDR3 protein: CASSENRDNQPQHF. Written as DNA, the CDR3 is TGTGCCAGCAGTGAAAACAGGGACAATCAGCCCCAGCATTTT.

This clone was seen more than once but under ten times. In DNA, the CDR3 is TGTGCCAGCAGCGCCGGACAGGGGCCCCCAGATACGCAGTATTTT. This codes for CASSAGQGPPDTQYF. V and J are TRBV9 and TRBJ2-3; TRBD1 matches 9 bases. This CDR3 has 15 amino acids. After removal of 3 bases from V and 4 bases from J, the junction contained 6 bases not matched to a gene. The germline gives CDR1 SGDLS, CDR2 YYNGEE.

The chain combines TRBV2 with TRBJ2-7, with TRBD2 as a possible D gene (6 bases). Germline lookup yields CDR1 SNHLY and CDR2 FYNNEI. CDR3 length: 13 residues. V lost 7 bases and J 6 bases, leaving 16 bases between the germline ends. CDR3 bases: TGTGCCAGCACCGGGACTCTTCTGGGCGAGCAGTACTTC. This gives the protein CASTGTLLGEQYF.

Here the CDR3 reads CASSQTGPGATGANVLTF. CDR3 nucleotides: TGTGCCAGCTCCCAGACAGGGCCCGGAGCGACTGGGGCCAACGTCCTGACTTTC. The chain employs TRBV18 and TRBJ2-6; the match to TRBD1 covers 7 bases. The CDR3 runs to 18 residues. Trimming cost V 6 bases and J 2 bases; bases outside gene matches: 13. Germline lookup yields CDR1 KGHSH and CDR2 LQKENI.

The chain couples TRBV30 to TRBJ2-7, with 12 bases that match TRBD2. The CDR3 extends over 15 amino acids. The V and J ends lost 0 bases and 2 bases, in that order; junction bases with no gene match: 2. Germline V gene data show CDR1 as GTSNPN and CDR2 as SVGIG (reference sequence). The CDR3 bases are TGTGCCTGGAGTGTACTAGCGGGAGGCACCTACGAGCAGTACTTC. Protein: CAWSVLAGGTYEQYF.

The chain employs TRBV18 and TRBJ1-1; D uncertain. Germline V gives CDR1 KGHSH, CDR2 LQKENI. The germline V and J ends were trimmed by 6 bases and 6 bases, with 14 bases remaining between them. This CDR3 has 13 residues. CDR3 in amino acids: CASSPGERAEAFF. The CDR3 DNA is TGTGCCAGCTCCCCGGGAGAGCGTGCTGAAGCTTTCTTT.

This clone was observed a handful of times. The rearrangement uses TRBV19 and TRBJ2-3; 7 positions agree with TRBD2. CDR1 is LNHDA, CDR2 SQIVND, per germline (reference sequence). The CDR3 consists of 17 residues. Unmatched junction bases numbered 10, after V lost 0 bases and J lost 4 bases. The CDR3, as DNA: TGTGCCAGTAGTATAGATAAACTAGCGAGTGTTTCAGATACGCAGTATTTT. It yields the protein CASSIDKLASVSDTQYF.

The chain combines TRBV4-1 with TRBJ1-5; possibly TRBD1 for D (6 bases). The CDR3 loop spans 15 amino acids. V shed 0 bases and J shed 4 bases, with 10 bases lying between them. Germline-derived CDR1 and CDR2 are MGHRA and YSYEKL. The CDR3 DNA sequence: TGCGCCAGCAGCCAAGAACAGGGAGGGAATCAGCCCCAGCATTTT. This gives the protein CASSQEQGGNQPQHF.

This clone was detected only a few times. The V and J genes are TRBV30 and TRBJ2-7; unclear D gene. V gave up 1 base and J gave up 6 bases, with 10 bases separating them. This CDR3 spans 12 amino acids. Germline lookup yields CDR1 GTSNPN and CDR2 SVGIG (reference sequence). Here the CDR3 DNA reads TGTGCCTGGAGTGGAGGAGTTTCCGAGCAGTACTTC. Protein sequence: CAWSGGVSEQYF.

J is TRBJ1-1 and V is TRBV7-9, with 8 positions matching TRBD1. Trimming took 5 bases from V and 3 from J; bases not matched to a gene: 8. The CDR3 has 15 residues. Germline V gene data show CDR1 as SEHNR and CDR2 as FQNEAQ (reference sequence). The CDR3 bases are TGTGCCAGCAGCCCACCGGACAGGGTTGACACTGAAGCTTTCTTT. This encodes CASSPPDRVDTEAFF. The variable domain in full, with the rest retrieved from reference TRBV7-9 and TRBJ1-1, is DTGVSQNPRHKITKRGQNVTFRCDPISEHNRLYWYRQTLGQGPEFLTYFQNEAQLEKSRLLSDRFSAERPKGSFSTLEIQRTEQGDSAMYLCASSPPDRVDTEAFFGQGTRLTVV.

This clone is labeled as medium-sized. The chain is built from TRBV9 and TRBJ1-2; D is unclear. Germline V lookup: CDR1 SGDLS, CDR2 YYNGEE. Trimming removed 0 bases at V and 2 bases at J, with 11 bases between. CDR3 length equals 15 residues. CDR3 sequence reads: CASSVGQVANYGYTF. In nucleotides, the CDR3 is TGTGCCAGCAGCGTAGGGCAGGTGGCCAACTATGGCTACACCTTC.

The CDR3 loop is CASSLRTVYSNQPQHF. For the CDR3, the DNA is TGTGCCAGCAGCCTCCGGACAGTTTATAGCAATCAGCCCCAGCATTTT. The gene calls are TRBV11-2 and TRBJ1-5; D might be TRBD1 (6 bases). CDR3 size: 16 residues. V lost 5 bases, J lost 0 bases, and 14 bases lay in between. The germline V gene encodes CDR1 SGHAT and CDR2 FQNNGV.

This sequence joins TRBV30 and TRBJ1-3, with a weak D call TRBD1 (6 bases). This CDR3 spans 15 amino acids. The germline V and J ends were trimmed by 2 bases and 0 bases, with 11 bases remaining between them. Germline V CDR1 and CDR2: GTSNPN, SVGIG (reference sequence). The CDR3 loop is CAWSTGHSSGNTIYF. In DNA form, the CDR3 reads TGTGCCTGGAGTACGGGACACAGCTCTGGAAACACCATATATTTT.

The chain employs TRBV10-3 and TRBJ1-1, with 7 bases that match TRBD1. The trim removed 9 bases at V and 4 bases at J, leaving 14 bases unmatched. The germline V gene encodes CDR1 ENHRY and CDR2 SYGVKD. The CDR3 has 15 residues. CDR3 DNA sequence: TGTGCCATTTCCTTGTCACAGGGGTTCTTCACTGAAGCTTTCTTT. As protein: CAISLSQGFFTEAFF.

V usage is TRBV19 and J usage is TRBJ2-3, with D tentatively TRBD2 (5 bases). The CDR3 spans 12 residues. In germline, CDR1 is LNHDA, CDR2 SQIVND (reference sequence). Between the trimmed V and J ends, which lost 8 bases and 8 bases, there was a span of 14 bases. The CDR3 region is CASALDAGTQYF. In DNA form, the CDR3 reads TGTGCCAGTGCGCTGGACGCGGGTACGCAGTATTTT. The variable domain in full, completed from reference TRBV19 and TRBJ2-3, reads DGGITQSPKYLFRKEGQNVTLSCEQNLNHDAMYWYRQDPGQGLRLIYYSQIVNDFQKGDIAEGYSVSREKKESFPLTVTSAQKNPTAFYLCASALDAGTQYFGPGTRLTVL.

Turning to this clone: Other DNA variants within this sample encode the same CDR3. The chain couples TRBV28 to TRBJ1-4, with D possibly being TRBD1 (6 bases). This CDR3 spans 13 amino acids. Between the trimmed V and J ends, which lost 6 bases and 5 bases, there was a span of 10 bases. CDR1 is MDHEN, CDR2 SYDVKM, per germline. CDR3 protein: CASSSGQNEKLFF. The CDR3 DNA sequence: TGTGCCAGCAGCTCTGGACAGAATGAAAAACTGTTTTTT.